The clone carrying this T cell receptor beta chain was seen a few times. MiXCR, applied by TCRdb to the RT-PCR reads, yields one record per CDR3 protein. The sample shows 650,000 to 800,000 distinct CDR3 sequences, 11% to 15% of them seen only once. This CDR3 is 15 amino acids long. V gave up 5 bases and J gave up 6 bases; unmatched junction bases: 6. The receptor's source is a female donor in good health, serving as a healthy control. This chain connects TRBV12-3 or TRBV12-4 to TRBJ1-3, with TRBD1 matching 11 bases. Sequencing input: memory CD4+ T cells from blood. DNA of the CDR3: TGTGCCAGCAGTCCCGGGACAGGGGGTGAAAACACCATATATTTT. Its translation is CASSPGTGGENTIYF.